Following are 14 T cell receptor beta chains from one sample sequenced in a study of cytomegalovirus exposure and HLA in healthy donors. PCR used 60 Vbeta primers and 13 Jbeta primers. Produced via immunoSEQ multiplex PCR; TCRdb's table is partial and in-frame only. The sample has about 150,000 clones; roughly 80% are singletons. Sequencing was done on a sample of PBMCs. Receptors were obtained from a young man in good health and CMV-seronegative.

The rearrangement links TRBV28 to TRBJ2-7; possibly TRBD1 for D (5 bases). The V and J ends lost 4 bases and 0 bases respectively, with 19 bases between them. CDR3 length: 17 amino acids. Germline loops: CDR1 MDHEN, CDR2 SYDVKM. The CDR3 region has the DNA TGTGCCAGCAGTTATCTCTGGCGCCCAAGGGGCTCCTACGAGCAGTACTTC. Amino acid sequence: CASSYLWRPRGSYEQYF.

The chain couples TRBV30 to TRBJ2-5; D possibly corresponds to TRBD2 (5 bases). Deletions cut 7 bases from V and 4 bases from J, with 10 bases between. The V gene's germline CDR1 is GTSNPN and CDR2 SVGIG (reference sequence). The CDR3 has 11 amino acids. The CDR3 loop is CASGVAETQYF. The CDR3 DNA reads as TGTGCCTCCGGGGTTGCAGAGACCCAGTACTTC.

The rearrangement uses TRBV7-2 and TRBJ2-1; TRBD2 matches at 7 bases. Trimming removed 4 bases from V and 6 bases from J; junction bases left unmatched: 3. This CDR3 comprises 13 residues. CDR1 is SGHTA, CDR2 FQGNSA, per germline. The CDR3 region is CASSSRTSNEQFF. DNA for the CDR3: TGTGCCAGCAGCTCCCGGACTAGCAATGAGCAGTTCTTC.

V is TRBV2 and J is TRBJ2-5; TRBD1 matches at 9 bases. The CDR3 is 14 amino acids. The ends lost 6 bases at V and 2 bases at J; junction bases unmatched: 4. Germline V gene sequence: CDR1 SNHLY, CDR2 FYNNEI. Here the CDR3 DNA reads TGTGCCAGCAGGAGACAGGGGGGGCAAGAGACCCAGTACTTC. Its translation: CASRRQGGQETQYF.

The V call is TRBV5-4, the J call TRBJ2-7; TRBD1 is a possible D gene (8 bases). V was cut by 2 bases and J by 7 bases, with 16 bases left in between. The V gene's germline CDR1 is SGHNT and CDR2 YYREEE (reference sequence). This CDR3 contains 14 residues. This chain's CDR3 is CASSFDRGGGEQYF. DNA for the CDR3: TGTGCCAGCAGCTTCGACAGGGGCGGGGGAGAGCAGTACTTC.

The CDR3 DNA reads TGCGCCAGCAGCACCGGGACAGGGAATCAGCCCCAGCATTTT. It is translated as CASSTGTGNQPQHF. The chain is built from TRBV5-1 and TRBJ1-5; TRBD1 agrees at 9 bases. Unmatched junction bases numbered 3, after V lost 4 bases and J lost 4 bases. In germline, CDR1 is SGHRS, CDR2 YFSETQ. The CDR3 runs to 14 residues.

In the case of this clone: Other DNA sequences in the same sample also yield this CDR3. The V call is TRBV4-1, the J call TRBJ2-3, with D tentatively TRBD2 (5 bases). This CDR3 has 16 amino acids. The ends were cut back, 4 bases at V and 1 base at J, with 15 bases in the middle. Germline CDR1 is MGHRA and CDR2 is YSYEKL. CDR3 coding DNA: TGCGCCAGCAGCCCCCTCCTGGAGCGGCGCACAGATACGCAGTATTTT. It is translated as CASSPLLERRTDTQYF.

This clone occurred once. The rearrangement joins TRBV28 to TRBJ2-2, with D perhaps matching TRBD2 (5 bases). Germline CDR1 MDHEN, CDR2 SYDVKM. The CDR3 contains 15 residues. The V end was cut by 5 bases, the J end by 5 bases, with 15 bases between. The CDR3 DNA follows: TGTGCCAGCAGTACCCCATTCTCGGGGACCGGGGAGCTGTTTTTT. The encoded protein is CASSTPFSGTGELFF.

V is TRBV18 and J is TRBJ2-2; TRBD2 matches 7 bases. V shed 3 bases, J shed 14 bases, and the junction held 15 bases outside the gene matches. CDR1 KGHSH and CDR2 LQKENI come from the germline V gene. This CDR3 comprises 15 residues. The CDR3 region is CASSPGLADHPKLFF. In DNA, the CDR3 is TGTGCCAGCTCACCCGGGCTAGCGGACCACCCTAAACTGTTTTTT. The whole variable domain, filled in from reference TRBV18 and TRBJ2-2, reads NAGVMQNPRHLVRRRGQEARLRCSPMKGHSHVYWYRQLPEEGLKFMVYLQKENIIDESGMPKERFSAEFPKEGPSILRIQQVVRGDSAAYFCASSPGLADHPKLFFGEGSRLTVL.

The chain is built from TRBV18 and TRBJ1-5, with 8 nucleotides matching TRBD1. The germline V gene encodes CDR1 KGHSH and CDR2 LQKENI. This CDR3 has 13 residues. Trimming removed 3 bases from V and 10 bases from J; junction bases left unmatched: 5. The CDR3 is CASSPDRGGPQHF. As DNA, the CDR3 is TGTGCCAGCTCACCCGACAGGGGTGGCCCCCAGCATTTT.

The chain employs TRBV15 and TRBJ2-7; D is uncertain. Trimming left V 4 bases short and J 2 bases short, with 12 bases between. Germline CDR1 and CDR2: LNHNV and YYDKDF (reference sequence). The CDR3 extends over 14 amino acids. The CDR3 reads CATSTVTRTYEQYF. The CDR3 DNA follows: TGTGCCACCAGCACCGTGACACGTACCTACGAGCAGTACTTC.

The gene calls are TRBV19 and TRBJ2-2, with TRBD1 matching 9 bases. Looked up from germline, CDR1 is LNHDA and CDR2 is SQIVND (reference sequence). Trimming took 2 bases from V and 3 from J; bases not matched to a gene: 7. This CDR3 has 17 residues. This CDR3 is CASSIRGTGWDTGELFF. CDR3 nucleotides: TGTGCCAGTAGTATACGAGGGACAGGGTGGGACACCGGGGAGCTGTTTTTT. The variable domain in full, with the rest retrieved from reference TRBV19 and TRBJ2-2, is DGGITQSPKYLFRKEGQNVTLSCEQNLNHDAMYWYRQDPGQGLRLIYYSQIVNDFQKGDIAEGYSVSREKKESFPLTVTSAQKNPTAFYLCASSIRGTGWDTGELFFGEGSRLTVL.

The chain combines TRBV19 with TRBJ1-4; possible D gene TRBD1, 6 bases. In germline, CDR1 is LNHDA, CDR2 SQIVND (reference sequence). Trimming cost V 8 bases and J 4 bases, with 20 bases left between them. This CDR3 has 16 residues. Here the CDR3 reads CASSRPGRGVNEKLFF. The CDR3, as DNA: TGTGCCAGTTCAAGGCCGGGCAGGGGAGTTAATGAAAAACTGTTTTTT. Combining the CDR3 with reference TRBV19 and TRBJ1-4 gives the whole variable domain DGGITQSPKYLFRKEGQNVTLSCEQNLNHDAMYWYRQDPGQGLRLIYYSQIVNDFQKGDIAEGYSVSREKKESFPLTVTSAQKNPTAFYLCASSRPGRGVNEKLFFGSGTQLSVL.

The J gene is TRBJ2-7, the V gene TRBV6-5; 9 nucleotides match TRBD1. This CDR3 has 14 amino acids. Germline lookup yields CDR1 MNHEY and CDR2 SVGAGI. With V trimmed by 5 bases and J by 4 bases, 6 bases remained unmatched. The CDR3: CASSPGGQGYEQYF. In DNA, the CDR3 is TGTGCCAGCAGTCCCGGCGGACAGGGGTACGAGCAGTACTTC.